The rows below give T cell receptor beta chains drawn from one sample of a study of T cell changes during pregnancy in multiple sclerosis. Method: immunoSEQ multiplex PCR; TCRdb's copy keeps in-frame clones and lacks some. The sample contains about 94,000 clones, 90% to 95% of which appear only once. The sample consisted of peripheral blood, taken after pregnancy. Every receptor here comes from a female donor with multiple sclerosis, enrolled in a pregnancy study. The CDR3 runs from the conserved cysteine through the conserved F or W. The D gene is left open where the match is weak. A clone size is listed for some rows: how often the clone was seen (once, few, many), or a class if it is expanded.

>TRBJ2-5|TRBV6-5|once|.
CASSGTAWTQYF
TGTGCCAGCAGTGGGACTGCCTGGACCCAGTACTTC
>TRBJ2-1|TRBV11-2|.|TRBD2
CASSPSGGRELNEQFF
TGTGCCAGCAGCCCATCGGGGGGGCGGGAGCTCAATGAGCAGTTCTTC
>TRBJ1-6|TRBV14|.|.
CASSTVPLRPNSPLHF
TGTGCCAGCAGCACTGTCCCTCTACGCCCAAATTCACCCCTCCACTTT
>TRBJ2-7|TRBV29-1|.|TRBD2
CSVDLGTSGTYEQYF
TGCAGCGTTGACCTCGGGACTAGCGGCACCTACGAGCAGTACTTC
>TRBJ2-5|TRBV30|.|TRBD2
CAWSPPGLAGEETQYF
TGTGCCTGGAGTCCTCCGGGACTAGCGGGAGAAGAGACCCAGTACTTC
>TRBJ2-7|TRBV5-6|once|TRBD1
CASSLEGTGVFSEQYF
TGTGCCAGCAGCTTGGAAGGGACAGGGGTCTTTAGCGAGCAGTACTTC
>TRBJ1-1|TRBV12-5|.|.
CASGLIRFDRNTEAFF
TGTGCTAGTGGTTTGATCAGGTTCGACAGGAACACTGAAGCTTTCTTT
>TRBJ2-7|TRBV5-1|.|.
CASSLGGRGEQYF
TGCGCCAGCAGCTTGGGAGGTAGGGGCGAGCAGTACTTC
>TRBJ1-1|TRBV7-9|.|.
CASSFVSGTPNTEAFF
TGTGCCAGCAGCTTCGTCTCCGGGACACCAAACACTGAAGCTTTCTTT
>TRBJ2-1|TRBV5-4|.|TRBD2
CASSFGPSGNSEQFF
TGTGCCAGCAGCTTCGGGCCTAGCGGGAATTCAGAGCAGTTCTTC
>TRBJ2-2|TRBV4-3|.|.
CASSLFSTGGTNTGELFF
TGCGCCAGCAGCCTCTTTTCTACCGGCGGTACGAACACCGGGGAGCTGTTTTTT
>TRBJ1-3|TRBV11-2|once|TRBD1
CASSFGQGAGNTIYF
TGTGCCAGCAGCTTCGGGCAGGGGGCTGGAAACACCATATATTTT
>TRBJ2-1|TRBV29-1|.|.
CSGTNNEQFF
TGCAGCGGAACTAACAATGAGCAGTTCTTC
>TRBJ2-2|TRBV27|.|.
CASRVWRVDDYTGELFF
TGTGCCAGCAGAGTTTGGCGGGTGGATGATTACACCGGGGAGCTGTTTTTT
>TRBJ1-2|TRBV7-2|once|TRBD1
CASSYQAGTGGKYGYTF
TGTGCCAGCAGCTACCAAGCCGGGACAGGGGGGAAGTATGGCTACACCTTC
>TRBJ2-5|TRBV7-2|.|.
CASSLAGGPETQYF
TGTGCCAGCAGCTTAGCGGGAGGCCCGGAGACCCAGTACTTC
>TRBJ1-1|TRBV27|.|.
CASRGGQRTEAFF
TGTGCCAGCAGAGGCGGACAGAGGACTGAAGCTTTCTTT
>TRBJ1-5|TRBV19|.|TRBD1
CASSIRGQGSNQPQHF
TGTGCCAGTAGTATACGGGGACAGGGAAGTAATCAGCCCCAGCATTTT
>TRBJ1-1|TRBV28|.|.
CASSSPGGPLNTEAFF
TGTGCCAGCAGCTCACCAGGAGGGCCCTTGAACACTGAAGCTTTCTTT
>TRBJ1-5|TRBV29-1|.|TRBD1
CSASEGQGGNQPQHF
TGCAGCGCTTCCGAGGGACAGGGTGGAAATCAGCCCCAGCATTTT
>TRBJ2-1|TRBV25-1|.|.
CASSDSFHEQFF
TGTGCCAGCAGTGATTCTTTCCATGAGCAGTTCTTC
>TRBJ2-7|TRBV6-5|once|.
CASSPGSSYEQYF
TGTGCCAGCAGCCCGGGGAGCTCCTACGAGCAGTACTTC
>TRBJ1-5|TRBV18|.|.
CASSPQDKPSQPQHF
TGTGCCAGCTCACCACAGGACAAACCCTCTCAGCCCCAGCATTTT
>TRBJ1-1|TRBV28|.|TRBD1
CASRWWTGMNTEAFF
TGTGCCAGCAGGTGGTGGACAGGGATGAACACTGAAGCTTTCTTT
>TRBJ2-5|TRBV7-6|once|.
CASSLEQIKETQYF
TGTGCCAGCAGCTTGGAACAGATTAAAGAGACCCAGTACTTC
>TRBJ2-6|TRBV7-6|.|.
CASSLAITGYSGANVLTF
TGTGCCAGCAGCTTAGCGATCACAGGTTACTCTGGGGCCAACGTCCTGACTTTC
>TRBJ2-7|TRBV5-3|.|.
CARSLQTARYEQYF
TGTGCCAGAAGCTTGCAGACAGCGCGATACGAGCAGTACTTC
>TRBJ2-3|TRBV5-1|.|.
CASSLEGAPDTQYF
TGCGCCAGCAGCTTGGAAGGGGCCCCAGATACGCAGTATTTT
>TRBJ2-1|TRBV28|.|TRBD2
CASTSPGLAGEEQFF
TGTGCCAGCACCTCGCCCGGACTAGCGGGAGAAGAGCAGTTCTTC
>TRBJ2-3|TRBV12-5|.|TRBD1
CASGIGPGQGRDTQYF
TGTGCTAGTGGTATCGGACCGGGACAGGGAAGAGATACGCAGTATTTT
>TRBJ1-2|TRBV13|.|.
CASSLDKNYGYTF
TGTGCCAGCAGCTTAGACAAAAACTATGGCTACACCTTC
>TRBJ1-2|TRBV28|.|TRBD1
CASSQDRGIHGYTF
TGTGCCAGCAGTCAAGACAGGGGAATCCATGGCTACACCTTC
>TRBJ1-3|TRBV7-6|.|.
CASSLGGGDFGTIYF
TGTGCCAGCAGCTTAGGAGGTGGGGACTTCGGCACCATATATTTT
>TRBJ1-5|TRBV5-1|once|.
CASSLGSGSQPQHF
TGCGCCAGCAGCTTGGGTTCGGGATCGCAGCCCCAGCATTTT
>TRBJ1-2|TRBV10-2|.|TRBD1
CASSESAGGDYGYTF
TGCGCCAGCAGTGAGTCGGCAGGGGGCGACTATGGCTACACCTTC
>TRBJ2-2|TRBV15|.|TRBD1
CATSPTGIGGELFF
TGTGCCACCAGCCCGACAGGGATTGGCGGGGAGCTGTTTTTT
>TRBJ1-5|TRBV12-5|.|.
CASGLVLGASNQPQHF
TGTGCTAGTGGTTTGGTACTGGGAGCTAGCAATCAGCCCCAGCATTTT
>TRBJ2-2|TRBV28|.|.
CASSLREWTGELFF
TGTGCCAGCAGTTTAAGGGAGTGGACCGGGGAGCTGTTTTTT
>TRBJ2-7|TRBV29-1|.|TRBD1
CSVDPGQGGQYF
TGCAGCGTTGATCCGGGACAGGGTGGGCAGTACTTC
>TRBJ2-7|TRBV6-6|.|TRBD2
CASRQRESYEQYF
TGTGCCAGCCGCCAGCGGGAATCCTACGAGCAGTACTTC
>TRBJ2-7|TRBV27|.|.
CASSLIRGGEQYF
TGTGCCAGCAGTTTAATCAGGGGTGGGGAGCAGTACTTC
>TRBJ2-1|TRBV5-1|.|TRBD2
CASSPAGDEQFF
TGCGCCAGCAGCCCGGCGGGGGATGAGCAGTTCTTC
>TRBJ2-7|TRBV19|.|TRBD2
CASSIALPLSGRWSYEQYF
TGTGCCAGTAGTATAGCTCTCCCCCTTAGCGGGAGATGGTCCTACGAGCAGTACTTC
>TRBJ1-1|TRBV5-1|.|.
CASSLGGGDREAFF
TGCGCCAGCAGCTTAGGAGGGGGGGATCGTGAAGCTTTCTTT
>TRBJ2-1|TRBV29-1|.|.
CSSGLGRVTYDEQFF
TGCAGCAGCGGGTTAGGCAGGGTGACCTACGATGAGCAGTTCTTC
>TRBJ2-2|TRBV5-6|.|.
CASSLVGTNLFLAGELFF
TGTGCCAGCAGCTTGGTCGGGACAAATCTTTTCTTGGCCGGGGAGCTGTTTTTT
>TRBJ2-7|TRBV4-1|.|TRBD1
CASSAGTGYHEQYF
TGCGCCAGCAGCGCAGGGACAGGGTACCACGAGCAGTACTTC
>TRBJ1-2|TRBV28|.|.
CASSLSRGPRGSGYTF
TGTGCCAGCAGTTTATCCAGAGGCCCACGCGGGAGTGGCTACACCTTC
>TRBJ1-1|TRBV4-2|.|.
CASSQEPRLNTEAFF
TGTGCCAGCAGCCAAGAACCGCGGTTGAACACTGAAGCTTTCTTT
>TRBJ2-5|TRBV10-3|.|TRBD2
CAISESAVAGEKTQYF
TGTGCCATCAGTGAGTCTGCGGTGGCGGGAGAGAAGACCCAGTACTTC
>TRBJ2-5|TRBV25-1|.|TRBD2
CATRGEETQYF
TGTGCCACCCGGGGGGAAGAGACCCAGTACTTC
>TRBJ2-7|TRBV27|.|.
CASSLRQPSYEQYF
TGTGCCAGCAGTTTACGACAGCCCTCCTACGAGCAGTACTTC